A selection of T cell receptor beta chains follows, all from one sample in a study of blood T cell repertoires in COVID-19. Data came from immunoSEQ multiplex PCR; TCRdb stores just in-frame clones and leaves some out. The sample gives 250,000 to 300,000 clones, 70% to 90% of which show up once; around 12% is in the top ten. The sequencing input was peripheral blood. The origin of the receptors is a woman aged 60-70 years with acute or convalescent COVID-19. Each CDR3 is given with its conserved first and last residue. The order of the fields is clone size, V gene, J gene, CDR3 protein. Rows may omit the clone size; those that give it use once, few, many or a size class.

-	TRBV7-3	TRBJ2-3	CASKTGSGTDTQYF
-	TRBV2	TRBJ1-4	CASIGGLGHSNEKLFF
large	TRBV28	TRBJ2-1	CASSLLISGGSSSYNEQFF
-	TRBV6-5	TRBJ1-1	CASSYSPVNTEAFF
-	TRBV11-2	TRBJ1-2	CASSLDVPAGGYTF
-	TRBV3-1/TRBV3-2	TRBJ2-7	CASSPGTSDSYEQYF
-	TRBV13	TRBJ1-2	CASSFMTGPNYGYTF
-	TRBV18	TRBJ1-4	CASSPPTGDREKLFF
-	TRBV18	TRBJ1-2	CASSPGGNYGYTF
-	TRBV5-1	TRBJ1-3	CASSLGTGGGGNTIYF
once	TRBV5-1	TRBJ2-7	CASSWEGGAFLEQYF
-	TRBV7-8	TRBJ1-2	CASSLGTGAYGYTF
-	TRBV20-1	TRBJ1-2	CSAVRTDGYTF
-	TRBV11-1	TRBJ2-7	CASSPSRDSYEQYF
-	TRBV27	TRBJ1-6	CASSPLGGNNSPLHF
-	TRBV25-1	TRBJ1-2	CASSGLRQGNYGYTF
-	TRBV9	TRBJ1-1	CASSGHDRLNTEAFF
-	TRBV2	TRBJ1-5	CASSGGQPQHF
-	TRBV14	TRBJ2-3	CASQQLTERGSFTDTQYF
-	TRBV30	TRBJ1-1	CAWRATGSVEAFF
-	TRBV6-2/TRBV6-3	TRBJ2-1	CASSSSTSGNYNEQFF
-	TRBV5-1	TRBJ2-2	CASSLAEWTEVTGELFF
-	TRBV19	TRBJ2-7	CASRHRESYEQYF
-	TRBV9	TRBJ1-1	CASSVDTADTEAFF
-	TRBV19	TRBJ1-2	CASSMGRAGDGYTF
once	TRBV5-4	TRBJ1-1	CASSLEGLGTEAFF
-	TRBV12-3/TRBV12-4	TRBJ1-2	CASSFGGGHGYTF
-	TRBV7-2	TRBJ2-3	CASSSGTSGGDTDTQYF
-	TRBV5-6	TRBJ1-3	CASRPAGLGNTIYF
-	TRBV7-3	TRBJ2-1	CASSLSRELDEQFF
-	TRBV6-2/TRBV6-3	TRBJ2-7	CASSYPLNEQYF
-	TRBV6-6	TRBJ2-5	CASSLGLAGGPETQYF
-	TRBV19	TRBJ2-2	CASSPRRALTGELFF
-	TRBV5-3	TRBJ2-5	CARSLDASQETQYF